One TCR beta chain is described in this entry. CDR1 is WNHNN, CDR2 SYGVQD, per germline (reference sequence). The CDR3 totals 14 residues. V lost 2 bases, J lost 8 bases, and 6 bases stayed unmatched. These data belong to a study of T cell changes during pregnancy in multiple sclerosis. Some clones are missing from TCRdb's copy, which holds only in-frame ones; the method was immunoSEQ multiplex PCR. The sample records about 47,000 clones, 85% to 90% being singletons. This clonotype was sampled from a female donor with multiple sclerosis, enrolled in a pregnancy study. The chain is built from TRBV10-1 and TRBJ2-3, with 8 bases aligning to TRBD2. This material consisted of peripheral blood, taken in the first trimester of pregnancy. In DNA, the CDR3 is TGCGCCAGCAGTGAGGGGCGGGGGGCCCCTACGCAGTATTTT. Translation: CASSEGRGAPTQYF.